This record concerns one T cell receptor (beta chain) sequence. This clonotype was observed many times. Its binding antigen is unknown. Within one base of it there is no much larger clone, and no base qualities were kept. TCR beta CDR3 regions were amplified from RNA transcripts. The TCR CDR3 was subjected to a first round of RT-PCR using the HTBI primer set and the Qiagen OneStep RT-PCR kit. The libraries were constructed in a second round of multiplex PCR and then size-selected and purified. Sequencing of the libraries was done on an Illumina HiSeq2000 using paired-end 100 bp reads. Processing in the source paper ran as follows. SOAPnuke was used to process the raw data, with reads discarded if the reads contained adapters or uncalled bases, had a mean Phred below 15, or lacked an exact constant-primer or identifier match. High-quality paired reads were merged using COPE v1.2.5, and each unique nucleotide sequence was defined as a clonotype. MiTCR v1.1 was used to align the clonotypes against IMGT TRBV, TRBD and TRBJ reference segments. The analysis included only V-J combinations with a frequency above 0.0001, which together covered around 99% of the repertoires. The TCS score was defined as the ratio of F50 (clonal expansion) to E x V (chaos), calculated using BLOSUM62-based TCRdist between CDR3 peptides within each V-J. Welch's t-statistics and random forest reduced roughly 540 V-J features to around 14, which were used in a naive Bayes classifier (R e1071). TCRdb redid the processing of the public reads, applying fastp at Q25 and MiXCR, and retained in-frame beta chains. A single entry per CDR3 protein holds the most common genes and DNA from its merged rows. Clone size and V and J calls follow TCRdb, not the original study. The sample table lists approximately 370,000 distinct CDR3 sequences, about 18% of them with a count of one. The top ten clones comprise more than 30% of the sample.

Hyperthyroidism patients were newly diagnosed, had a disease duration of under 2 months, and were aged 18 to 65 years. Patients with uncontrolled infections, other autoimmune diseases, pregnancy or lactation were excluded. Diagnoses were based on clinical symptoms, serum thyroxine and TRAb, thyroid ultrasound and orbital computed tomography. Blood from progressor patients was collected at the time of first diagnosis with hyperthyroidism, before any ophthalmopathy symptoms had appeared. PBMCs were isolated from 8 to 10 ml of fresh peripheral blood by Ficoll-Paque density gradient centrifugation. Patients classed as progressors first received a Graves' hyperthyroidism diagnosis and then went on to develop ophthalmopathy during follow-up. Total RNA was extracted with Trizol reagent, and quality was checked on an Agilent 2100 Bioanalyzer. These data belong to a study of T cells in Graves' hyperthyroidism and ophthalmopathy (dated by TCRdb to about 2019). About the study as a whole: Peripheral blood samples were taken at the time of initial diagnosis, prior to any treatment. A discovery cohort of about a hundred patients, roughly 45 with Graves' ophthalmopathy and about 58 with stable Graves' hyperthyroidism, was used to find distinguishing TCR V-J signatures. An independent validation cohort of 18 to 20 hyperthyroidism patients and approximately 17 patients who later progressed to ophthalmopathy tested prospective prediction of ophthalmopathy. The 85 to 100 discovery patients were randomly split 7:3 into training and test sets. Thyroid tissue and blood T-cell repertoires from more than 5 Graves' hyperthyroidism patients were also compared in the study. Once sampling was done, hyperthyroidism patients were given methimazole at a starting dose of 30 mg daily, whereas ophthalmopathy patients were given high-dose intravenous methylprednisolone. TCR Vbeta CDR3 sequencing of approximately 140 peripheral blood samples (43 ophthalmopathy, 75 to 80 hyperthyroidism and around 17 progressor patients) is reported in the paper.

What the authors observed across the whole study: A model built on a 13 V-J signature distinguished ophthalmopathy from stable hyperthyroidism, reaching around 87% sensitivity and under 84% specificity in cross-validation and 80%/75% in testing. In validation, the model predicted progression to ophthalmopathy with approximately 71% sensitivity and roughly 75% specificity, a median of approximately 6.7 months before onset. Sample size was not statistically predetermined, and investigators were not blinded to group allocation. Most expanded thyroid clonotypes (frequency above 0.001) were also detected in blood, suggesting blood repertoires may reflect thyroid immune responses.

Spanning cysteine to phenylalanine, the CDR3 consists of 14 amino acids. The DNA shown is the 42-base CDR3, in frame from base 1. Cut back by 6 bases and 2 bases, the V and J ends lie 11 bases apart. Reading the germline V gene gives CDR1 MNHNS and CDR2 SASEGT. This receptor was identified in a woman aged 30 to 39 with Graves' hyperthyroidism that later progressed to Graves' ophthalmopathy. The chain uses TRBV6-1 and TRBJ1-5; D gene: possibly TRBD1, on 5 matching bases. Sequenced: blood. The CDR3 reads as follows: CASRTTTGNQPQHF. The DNA sequence is TGTGCCAGCAGGACAACGACAGGCAATCAGCCCCAGCATTTT.